A single sample gave rise to the 25 T cell receptor beta chains below, sequenced in a study of CD8+ T cells in alopecia areata. Reverse transcribed after extraction, RNA yielded cDNA as the sequencing template. Measured with immunoSEQ multiplex PCR; TCRdb has only the in-frame clones, and not every one. The table has 130,000 to 150,000 clones, around 51% seen once. This specimen was CD4+ T cells sorted from blood, taken at week 0. These receptors all stem from a human donor with alopecia areata.

This chain joins TRBV28 and TRBJ1-2; tentatively, D is TRBD1 (5 bases). Trimming removed 0 bases from V and 4 bases from J, with 9 bases in between. Germline V gene lookup returns CDR1 MDHEN and CDR2 SYDVKM. The CDR3 loop spans 14 amino acids. The CDR3 is CASSLWEGTYGYTF. In DNA form, the CDR3 reads TGTGCCAGCAGTTTATGGGAGGGGACCTATGGCTACACCTTC.

The table lists this clone with a few counts. The chain couples TRBV27 to TRBJ1-2, with D maybe TRBD1 (5 bases). The CDR3 loop spans 13 amino acids. Germline V gene lookup returns CDR1 MNHEY and CDR2 SMNVEV (reference sequence). V lost 3 bases to trimming and J lost 3 bases, with 8 bases between them. CDR3 in DNA: TGTGCCAGCAGTTTTTCAGGGTACTATGGCTACACCTTC. Protein sequence: CASSFSGYYGYTF.

The chain links TRBV6-6 to TRBJ2-1; TRBD2 might be the D (6 bases). Looked up from germline, CDR1 is MNHNY and CDR2 is SVGAGI (reference sequence). This CDR3 region has 14 residues. V lost 5 bases and J lost 6, with 14 bases in between. In DNA form, the CDR3 reads TGTGCCAGCAGTGTACGGGAGTACTTCAATGAGCAGTTCTTC. This sequence encodes CASSVREYFNEQFF.

The rearrangement joins TRBV30 to TRBJ1-1; D unresolved. Trimming took off 2 bases at V and 1 base at J, with 14 bases between the two ends. This CDR3 is 15 amino acids long. Germline CDR1 reads GTSNPN; CDR2 reads SVGIG (reference sequence). This CDR3 reads CAWSMQVSRNTEAFF. The CDR3 DNA follows: TGTGCCTGGAGTATGCAGGTTTCGCGGAACACTGAAGCTTTCTTT. The full variable domain, completed using reference TRBV30 and TRBJ1-1, is SQTIHQWPATLVQPVGSPLSLECTVEGTSNPNLYWYRQAAGRGLQLLFYSVGIGQISSEVPQNLSASRPQDRQFILSSKKLLLSDSGFYLCAWSMQVSRNTEAFFGQGTRLTVV.

The genes are TRBV4-3 and TRBJ2-7; D might be TRBD2 (6 bases). Germline CDR1 is LGHNA and CDR2 is YSLEER. Trimming removed 0 bases at V and 5 bases at J, with 20 bases between. The CDR3 has 17 residues. The CDR3 loop is CASSQDIGHRTGDEQYF. The CDR3, as DNA: TGCGCCAGCAGCCAAGATATCGGCCACCGGACGGGGGACGAGCAGTACTTC.

V and J are TRBV4-1 and TRBJ1-5; the D is unclear. The CDR3 totals 15 residues. The germline gives CDR1 MGHRA, CDR2 YSYEKL. V dropped 4 bases and J dropped 3 bases, with 13 bases sitting between them. CDR3 coding DNA: TGCGCCAGCAGCCGGGAGGAATCCCCCAATCAGCCCCAGCATTTT. Protein: CASSREESPNQPQHF.

The V gene is TRBV2, the J gene TRBJ1-2, with D possibly being TRBD1 (5 bases). The germline CDR1 and CDR2 sequences are SNHLY and FYNNEI. CDR3 length equals 13 residues. V dropped 5 bases and J dropped 11 bases, with 18 bases sitting between them. CDR3 sequence reads: CASSRDYTLLYTF. Written as DNA, the CDR3 is TGTGCCAGCAGTCGGGACTATACTTTGTTGTACACCTTC.

The chain is built from TRBV30 and TRBJ1-5, with D hard to call. The CDR3 is 12 amino acids. Germline V gives CDR1 GTSNPN, CDR2 SVGIG (reference sequence). V was clipped by 6 bases and J by 7 bases, with 13 bases between them. This CDR3 is CACRAPGQPQHF. DNA of the CDR3: TGTGCCTGCAGAGCTCCGGGACAGCCCCAGCATTTT.

This clone has just a few counts. The V and J genes are TRBV29-1 and TRBJ2-7, with D unresolved. The germline gives CDR1 SQVTM, CDR2 ANQGSEA. The V end lost 0 bases, the J end lost 4 bases, and 22 bases lay between the germline ends. This CDR3 has 17 residues. The CDR3 DNA reads as TGCAGCGTTGAAGATTTCCCCCGGAACAGTACGGCTTACGAGCAGTACTTC. This encodes CSVEDFPRNSTAYEQYF.

This clone was seen only a few times. This rearrangement joins TRBV5-8 to TRBJ2-7; 11 bases map to TRBD1. CDR1 is SGHTS and CDR2 is YDEGEE in the germline V gene. The CDR3 contains 14 residues. Trimming removed 3 bases from V and 3 bases from J; junction bases left unmatched: 2. The CDR3 region has the DNA TGTGCCAGCAGCTCCGGGACAGGGGGCTACGAGCAGTACTTC. Its protein product is CASSSGTGGYEQYF.

The table lists this clone with a few counts. At one end, the junction sequence differs from germline, possibly due to a read error. The J gene is TRBJ2-3, the V gene TRBV11-2, with D perhaps TRBD1 (6 bases). Germline lookup yields CDR1 SGHAT and CDR2 FQNNGV. This CDR3 comprises 13 residues. CDR3 DNA: TGTGCCAGCAGGTTAGGGACACCTGATACGCAGTATTTT. This gives the protein CASRLGTPDTQYF.

This chain joins TRBV15 and TRBJ1-1; D possibly corresponds to TRBD1 (5 bases). Trimming took off 10 bases at V and 4 bases at J, with 16 bases between the two ends. Germline V gives CDR1 LNHNV, CDR2 YYDKDF (reference sequence). There are 13 residues in the CDR3. CDR3 sequence: CAIAGDGGTEAFF. For the CDR3, the DNA is TGTGCCATCGCGGGGGACGGTGGCACTGAAGCTTTCTTT.

The sample holds a few counts of this clone. This chain joins TRBV18 and TRBJ1-2, with D possibly matching TRBD1 (5 bases). Germline V gene sequence: CDR1 KGHSH, CDR2 LQKENI. The CDR3 totals 15 residues. The V gene lost 0 bases and the J gene lost 5 bases, with 13 bases spanning the gap. Here the CDR3 reads CASSPPSGRVYGYTF. The DNA of the CDR3 is TGTGCCAGCTCACCACCGAGCGGCAGGGTTTATGGCTACACCTTC.

This clone was detected once. The gene calls are TRBV6-5 and TRBJ1-2; a weak D match, TRBD1 (6 bases). The CDR3 contains 13 residues. Between the trimmed V and J ends, which lost 5 bases and 3 bases, there was a span of 10 bases. In germline, CDR1 is MNHEY, CDR2 SVGAGI. As DNA, the CDR3 is TGTGCCAGCAGTAGGACAGTGGACTATGGCTACACCTTC. This gives the protein CASSRTVDYGYTF.

The J gene is TRBJ2-1, the V gene TRBV7-9; D is undetermined. V was pared by 8 bases and J by 8 bases, with 22 bases between. CDR3 length: 15 amino acids. Looked up from germline, CDR1 is SEHNR and CDR2 is FQNEAQ (reference sequence). This chain's CDR3 is CASLSIRIVSDEQFF. The CDR3 DNA is TGTGCCAGCTTAAGTATTAGGATTGTCAGCGATGAGCAGTTCTTC.

The chain recombines TRBV5-1 with TRBJ2-6, with D hard to call. V was shortened by 9 bases and J by 0 bases, with 10 bases between the two germline ends. Germline CDR1 and CDR2: SGHRS and YFSETQ. The CDR3 contains 14 residues. The CDR3 DNA reads as TGCGCCACCTCTCCAGGCTCTGGGGCCAACGTCCTGACTTTC. Encoded protein: CATSPGSGANVLTF.

This clone occurred a few times. V and J are TRBV5-1 and TRBJ2-7; 9 nucleotides agree with TRBD2. The CDR3 runs to 14 residues. With 7 bases clipped from V and 2 bases from J, the junction kept 7 bases outside the gene matches. CDR1 SGHRS and CDR2 YFSETQ come from the germline V gene. This CDR3 is CASGRLADTYEQYF. CDR3 nucleotide sequence: TGCGCCAGCGGGAGACTAGCGGATACCTACGAGCAGTACTTC.

Comments on this clone: Other DNA sequences within the sample encode an identical CDR3. The rearrangement joins TRBV18 to TRBJ2-3; D remains unclear. From germline, CDR1 is KGHSH and CDR2 LQKENI. V shed 6 bases and J shed 5 bases, with 12 bases lying between them. CDR3 size: 13 residues. This CDR3 is CASSPPGGDTQYF. CDR3 nucleotides: TGTGCCAGCTCCCCTCCCGGCGGAGATACGCAGTATTTT.

This chain connects TRBV2 to TRBJ2-5; 9 positions agree with TRBD1. The CDR3 is 16 amino acids. Per the germline V gene, CDR1 is SNHLY and CDR2 is FYNNEI. The V segment lost 3 bases and the J segment 7 bases; nucleotides outside the gene matches: 12. The CDR3, as DNA: TGTGCCAGCAGTGAGATAAAAGGACAGGGGTGGGGGACCCAGTACTTC. As protein: CASSEIKGQGWGTQYF.

The table lists this clone with a count of one. This chain connects TRBV7-2 to TRBJ1-2, with 11 nucleotides matching TRBD1. The trim removed 5 bases at V and 2 bases at J, leaving 4 bases unmatched. CDR3 size: 15 residues. The germline V gene has CDR1 SGHTA and CDR2 FQGNSA. CDR3 sequence: CASSPRTGGNYGYTF. In DNA form, the CDR3 reads TGTGCCAGCAGCCCTAGGACAGGGGGCAACTATGGCTACACCTTC.

This clone was seen a few times. V and J are TRBV7-2 and TRBJ2-7; 12 nucleotides agree with TRBD1. Per the germline V gene, CDR1 is SGHTA and CDR2 is FQGNSA. V lost 1 base, J lost 6 bases, and 7 bases stayed unmatched. The CDR3 runs to 16 residues. The CDR3, as DNA: TGTGCCAGCAGCTTAGGGGACAGGGGGCAAAGGCTCGAGCAGTACTTC. Its protein is CASSLGDRGQRLEQYF.

The rearrangement joins TRBV19 to TRBJ2-3, with D hard to call. Between the trimmed V and J ends, which lost 10 bases and 8 bases, there was a span of 13 bases. Germline V gene sequence: CDR1 LNHDA, CDR2 SQIVND (reference sequence). The CDR3 runs to 11 residues. For the CDR3, the DNA is TGTGCCACCAAAACTGGGGTTACGCAGTATTTT. Encoded protein: CATKTGVTQYF.

The chain links TRBV28 to TRBJ1-1; 8 nucleotides align to TRBD1. The CDR3 length is 12 residues. Germline CDR1 and CDR2: MDHEN and SYDVKM. The V and J ends lost 2 bases and 10 bases, in that order; junction bases with no gene match: 3. The CDR3 sequence: CASSLQGAGAFF. DNA for the CDR3: TGTGCCAGCAGTTTACAGGGGGCTGGAGCTTTCTTT.

This clone has just a few counts. The CDR3 DNA sequence: TGCAGCGTTGAAGATTCTCCGGGACAGATATCCGAGCAGTACTTC. Translated: CSVEDSPGQISEQYF. The chain links TRBV29-1 to TRBJ2-7, with 7 bases lining up with TRBD1. The CDR3 sequence is 15 residues long. The germline CDR1 and CDR2 sequences are SQVTM and ANQGSEA. With V trimmed by 0 bases and J by 6 bases, 11 bases remained unmatched.

V gene TRBV27 combines with J gene TRBJ1-1; D uncertain. The V gene's germline CDR1 is MNHEY and CDR2 SMNVEV (reference sequence). This CDR3 spans 14 amino acids. V lost 4 bases and J lost 5, with 14 bases in between. The CDR3 sequence is CASSSGWAKTEAFF. CDR3 nucleotide sequence: TGTGCCAGCAGTTCGGGTTGGGCCAAAACTGAAGCTTTCTTT.